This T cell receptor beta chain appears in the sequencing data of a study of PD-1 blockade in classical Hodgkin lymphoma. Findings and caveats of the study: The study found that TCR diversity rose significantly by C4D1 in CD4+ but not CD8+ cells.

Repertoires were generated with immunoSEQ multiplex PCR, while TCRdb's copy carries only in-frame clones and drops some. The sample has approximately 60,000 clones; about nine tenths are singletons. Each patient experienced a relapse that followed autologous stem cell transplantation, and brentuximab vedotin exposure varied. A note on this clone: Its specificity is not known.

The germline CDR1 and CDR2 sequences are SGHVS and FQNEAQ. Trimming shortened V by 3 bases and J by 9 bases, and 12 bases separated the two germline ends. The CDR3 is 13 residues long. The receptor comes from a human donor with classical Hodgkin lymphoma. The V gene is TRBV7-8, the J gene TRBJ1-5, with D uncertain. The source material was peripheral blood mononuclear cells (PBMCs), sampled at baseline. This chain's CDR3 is CASSFGSGRPQHF. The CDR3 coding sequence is TGTGCCAGCAGCTTCGGGTCCGGGAGGCCCCAGCATTTT.